Listed below are T cell receptor beta chains from one sample, sequenced in a study of CD8+ T cells in alopecia areata. Libraries were prepared by immunoSEQ multiplex PCR; TCRdb keeps only in-frame clonotypes and omits some of them. The table lists 190,000 or so clones, about three fifths of them singletons. The sequences come from CD8+ T cells sorted from blood, collected at week 24, from a patient treated with tofacitinib. These receptors all stem from a human donor with alopecia areata. CDR3s include the opening cysteine and the closing phenylalanine or tryptophan. The D gene is left open where the match is weak. Clone size is stated in some rows and not others, as once, few, many or a class when expanded.

few	TRBV9	NA	TRBJ2-6	16	TGTGCCAGCAGCGCGTCAGGGGGGCCTGGGGCCAACGTCCTGACTTTC	CASSASGGPGANVLTF
NA	TRBV2	NA	TRBJ2-3	15	TGTGCCAGCAGTGAAGTCATCGGCTTCACAGATACGCAGTATTTT	CASSEVIGFTDTQYF
NA	TRBV6-6	NA	TRBJ2-7	15	TGTGCCAGCAGTTACTCGTTGGACAGCAACTACGAGCAGTACTTC	CASSYSLDSNYEQYF
NA	TRBV15	NA	TRBJ1-2	15	TGTGCCACCAGCAGAGATCGCAGCAGCAACTATGGCTACACCTTC	CATSRDRSSNYGYTF
few	TRBV30	NA	TRBJ1-1	13	TGTGCCTGGAGGGAGGGACTGTACACTGAAGCTTTCTTT	CAWREGLYTEAFF
NA	TRBV18	NA	TRBJ1-2	11	TGTGCCAGCTCCCACCCGCGGGGCTACACCTTC	CASSHPRGYTF
NA	TRBV2	NA	TRBJ2-5	14	TGTGCCAGCAGTGAAGTAGCTAGCGAAGAGACCCAGTACTTC	CASSEVASEETQYF
NA	TRBV4-1	NA	TRBJ2-1	20	TGCGCCAGCAGCCAATTTGGATTTAAATATTGGACGGATTCCTACAATGAGCAGTTCTTC	CASSQFGFKYWTDSYNEQFF
NA	TRBV9	TRBD1	TRBJ1-2	14	TGTGCCAGCAGCGTCGGGGACAGGGTAGGTGGCTACACCTTC	CASSVGDRVGGYTF
NA	TRBV2	NA	TRBJ1-4	12	TGTGCCAGCAGGGGGATCGGTGAAAAACTGTTTTTT	CASRGIGEKLFF
NA	TRBV30	NA	TRBJ1-1	12	TGTGCCTGGAGGGGAGGGAACACTGAAGCTTTCTTT	CAWRGGNTEAFF
NA	TRBV4-1	NA	TRBJ2-7	15	TGCGCCAGCAGCCAACCCTACGGAGAGGGATACGAGCAGTACTTC	CASSQPYGEGYEQYF
few	TRBV11-2	TRBD2	TRBJ2-1	17	TGTGCCAGCAGCTCACCCGGGACTAGCGGGGTTTACAATGAGCAGTTCTTC	CASSSPGTSGVYNEQFF
NA	TRBV30	NA	TRBJ1-1	13	TGTGCCTGGAGCGCGGACAGTGACACTGAAGCTTTCTTT	CAWSADSDTEAFF
NA	TRBV29-1	NA	TRBJ2-7	12	TGCAGCGCCGCGACCGGCTCCTACGAGCAGTACTTC	CSAATGSYEQYF
NA	TRBV29-1	NA	TRBJ1-1	13	TGCAGCGTTGCGGGACACAGGGAGGGTGAAGCTTTCTTT	CSVAGHREGEAFF
NA	TRBV7-9	NA	TRBJ2-3	13	TGTGCCAGCCCCTCGAAAGGCACAGATACGCAGTATTTT	CASPSKGTDTQYF
NA	TRBV9	TRBD2	TRBJ2-1	15	TGTGCCAGCAGCGTAGGGGCTAGCGGGGGGAATGAGCAGTTCTTC	CASSVGASGGNEQFF
NA	TRBV27	TRBD2	TRBJ2-5	14	TGTGCCAGCAGTTTGGGACTAGCGGCTGAGACCCAGTACTTC	CASSLGLAAETQYF
NA	TRBV11-1	NA	TRBJ2-7	13	TGTGCCAGCAGCTCCGGGGATAAGTACGAGCAGTACTTC	CASSSGDKYEQYF
few	TRBV7-9	NA	TRBJ2-1	11	TGTGCCGGCGGTATACGGAATGAGCAGTTCTTC	CAGGIRNEQFF
NA	TRBV18	NA	TRBJ2-3	18	TGTGCCAGCTCACCACCGACATCAGGCGGAACTTTCACAGATACGCAGTATTTT	CASSPPTSGGTFTDTQYF
once	TRBV7-8	TRBD1	TRBJ2-6	19	TGTGCCAGCAGCCCGGGGACAGCCACGAGAATCTCTGGGGCCAACGTCCTGACTTTC	CASSPGTATRISGANVLTF
NA	TRBV4-1	TRBD1	TRBJ2-7	14	TGCGCCAGCAGCCGGGACAGGGGGCCAGGTGAGCAGTACTTC	CASSRDRGPGEQYF
NA	TRBV29-1	NA	TRBJ2-1	13	TGCAGCGTTTCGGCGAGCTCCTACAATGAGCAGTTCTTC	CSVSASSYNEQFF
NA	TRBV11-2	NA	TRBJ2-1	17	TGTGCCAGCAGCGAACAGGCGGGGGCCCGCTCCTACAATGAGCAGTTCTTC	CASSEQAGARSYNEQFF
NA	TRBV4-2	NA	TRBJ2-2	13	TGTGCCAGCAGCCTGACTGCGACCGGGGAGCTGTTTTTT	CASSLTATGELFF
few	TRBV29-1	TRBD1	TRBJ2-2	17	TGCAGCGCTGGGAGGATCGGGACAGGGCCGAACACCGGGGAGCTGTTTTTT	CSAGRIGTGPNTGELFF
few	TRBV5-6	NA	TRBJ2-2	15	TGTGCCAGCAGCTCCGACCTATCGAACACCGGGGAGCTGTTTTTT	CASSSDLSNTGELFF
NA	TRBV7-6	NA	TRBJ2-5	15	TGTGCCAGCAGCGTGGGGGGCCTATTCCAAGAGACCCAGTACTTC	CASSVGGLFQETQYF
few	TRBV19	NA	TRBJ1-3	14	TGTGCCAGTAGCCCGGGGGCTCGTGGAAACACCATATATTTT	CASSPGARGNTIYF
once	TRBV4-2	NA	TRBJ1-5	16	TGTGCCAGCAGCCAAGAATTCGGGCCAATCAATCAGCCCCAGCATTTT	CASSQEFGPINQPQHF
NA	TRBV6-5	TRBD1	TRBJ2-5	14	TGTGCCAGCAGTTACGGGACAGGGGTGGAGACCCAGTACTTC	CASSYGTGVETQYF
NA	TRBV4-1	TRBD1	TRBJ1-5	15	TGCGCCAGCAGCCCGACAGGGGGTAGCAATCAGCCCCAGCATTTT	CASSPTGGSNQPQHF
NA	TRBV30	NA	TRBJ2-3	13	TGTGCCTGGAGCACCGGCGGGGTAGATACGCAGTATTTT	CAWSTGGVDTQYF
few	TRBV29-1	NA	TRBJ2-1	14	TGCAGCGTTGAAGATCCGGACGGAGGGAATGAGCAGTTCTTC	CSVEDPDGGNEQFF
NA	TRBV7-9	TRBD1	TRBJ2-5	16	TGTGCCAGCAGCCAATCACTGACAGGGGACCAAGAGACCCAGTACTTC	CASSQSLTGDQETQYF
NA	TRBV27	NA	TRBJ1-6	14	TGTGCCAGCGGACCCCACGGGGGGGGTTCACCCCTCCACTTT	CASGPHGGGSPLHF
once	TRBV5-6	NA	TRBJ1-6	13	TGTGCCAGCAGCACCACAGGCAATTCACCCCTCCACTTT	CASSTTGNSPLHF
once	TRBV4-1	NA	TRBJ2-7	15	TGCGCCAGCAGCCAAGGGGCAGGGGGGACCTACGAGCAGTACTTC	CASSQGAGGTYEQYF
once	TRBV30	NA	TRBJ1-2	13	TGTGCCTGGACCTCGTCGGAGGGTAGCGGCTACACCTTC	CAWTSSEGSGYTF
NA	TRBV30	NA	TRBJ1-1	15	TGTGCCTGGAGTTATTACTATGGGGAGAACACTGAAGCTTTCTTT	CAWSYYYGENTEAFF
NA	TRBV5-1	TRBD1	TRBJ1-2	16	TGCGCCAGCAGCTCATCACCGGGACAGGCTAACTATGGCTACACCTTC	CASSSSPGQANYGYTF
few	TRBV12-5	NA	TRBJ2-5	15	TGTGCTAGTGGTTTGGTGCACGGCCAGCTTGAGGCCCAGTACTTC	CASGLVHGQLEAQYF
NA	TRBV30	NA	TRBJ1-5	12	TGTGCCTGGAGTGAAATCAATCAGCCCCAGCATTTT	CAWSEINQPQHF
NA	TRBV29-1	TRBD1	TRBJ2-7	12	TGCAGCGTTGGGACAGGGGACAACGAGCAGTACTTC	CSVGTGDNEQYF
NA	TRBV4-1	NA	TRBJ1-2	13	TGCGCCAGCAGCCAGTCCGGGGCTCGAGGCTACACCTTC	CASSQSGARGYTF
NA	TRBV6-5	TRBD1	TRBJ2-2	14	TGTGCCAGCAGCCAGGGACAGGGGAACGGGGAGCTGTTTTTT	CASSQGQGNGELFF
NA	TRBV9	NA	TRBJ1-2	14	TGTGCCAGCAGCGTAGTTACAGGAAGCTATGGCTACACCTTC	CASSVVTGSYGYTF
few	TRBV2	TRBD2	TRBJ2-3	19	TGTGCCAGCAGTTTCGGACTAGCGGGGGGACTGGCTAGCACAGATACGCAGTATTTT	CASSFGLAGGLASTDTQYF
NA	TRBV4-2	NA	TRBJ2-3	16	TGTGCCAGCAGCCAGAAAGACTCTTCCCGCGGAGATACGCAGTATTTT	CASSQKDSSRGDTQYF
NA	TRBV11-2	TRBD2	TRBJ2-7	18	TGTGCCAGCAGCTTAGATGGCCGCAGCGGGGGGAACCCCTACGAGCAGTACTTC	CASSLDGRSGGNPYEQYF
NA	TRBV6-1	NA	TRBJ2-2	15	TGTGCCAGCAGAGAGGACAGCGCGAACACCGGGGAGCTGTTTTTT	CASREDSANTGELFF
NA	TRBV7-8	NA	TRBJ2-3	13	TGTGCCAGCAGCCTTGATCCAGGAGATACGCAGTATTTT	CASSLDPGDTQYF
NA	TRBV13	TRBD2	TRBJ2-1	15	TGTGCCAGCATCCACACTAGCGGGGGGCGGAATGAGCAGTTCTTC	CASIHTSGGRNEQFF